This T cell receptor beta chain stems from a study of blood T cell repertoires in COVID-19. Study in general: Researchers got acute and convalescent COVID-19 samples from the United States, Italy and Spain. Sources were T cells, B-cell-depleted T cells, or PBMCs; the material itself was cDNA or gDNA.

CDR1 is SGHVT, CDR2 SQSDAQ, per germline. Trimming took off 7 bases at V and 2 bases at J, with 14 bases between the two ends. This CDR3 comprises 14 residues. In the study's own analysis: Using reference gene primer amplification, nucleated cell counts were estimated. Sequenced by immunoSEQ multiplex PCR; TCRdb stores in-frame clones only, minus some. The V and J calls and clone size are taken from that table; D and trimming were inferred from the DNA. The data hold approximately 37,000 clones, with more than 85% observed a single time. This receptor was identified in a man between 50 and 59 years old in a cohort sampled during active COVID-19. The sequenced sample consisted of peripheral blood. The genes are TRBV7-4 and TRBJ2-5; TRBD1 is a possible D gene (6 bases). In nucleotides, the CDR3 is TGTGCCAGCACCCAGGGGTGGGAACAAGAGACCCAGTACTTC. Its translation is CASTQGWEQETQYF.